This T cell receptor beta chain was recorded in a study of radiotherapy plus CTLA-4 blockade in lung cancer (dated by TCRdb to 2017 to 2018). Notes on the research overall: Objective responses occurred in 18% of enrolled patients, and just over 30% achieved disease control.

Points on this clone: What this receptor recognizes is not known. Base qualities are missing; no much larger clone stands one base away.

Library prep was done by the immunoSEQ multiplex PCR assay. The immuneACCESS repertoire file appears here via TCRdb, limited to in-frame rearrangements. These files lack a portion of the clones; in checked studies, under half of the deficit traces to unresolved V genes, and the cause of the others is not known. The sample profile shows 70,000 to 95,000 clones; around four fifths of them were found once. The top ten hold about 15% of the sample. Overall study results and their limits: Early dynamic changes in blood T cell clones, together with increased serum interferon-beta after radiation, were reported as the strongest predictors of response. After treatment with radiotherapy and ipilimumab, TCR clones that originated in tumors expanded in peripheral blood.

Focal radiation therapy combined with CTLA-4 blockade (ipilimumab) was tested in patients with chemo-refractory metastatic non-small-cell lung cancer. Based on the germline V gene, the CDR1 and CDR2 sequences are SGHDT and YYEEEE. Trimming removed 5 bases from V and 1 base from J, leaving 19 bases between the germline ends. The CDR3 goes from the cysteine to the phenylalanine over 17 residues. Only the CDR3 DNA is retained, 51 bases long and in frame from the first base. The chain is made from TRBV5-6 and TRBJ2-1, and possibly TRBD2, on 6 matching bases. This TCR derives from a human donor with non-small cell lung cancer that progressed on radiotherapy plus ipilimumab. The starting material was peripheral blood, obtained from a patient treated with radiotherapy plus ipilimumab. The sequence in DNA is TGTGCCAGCAGGGAAGCGGGTCGGGGTGGATCCTACAATGAGCAGTTCTTC. Translated, this is CASREAGRGGSYNEQFF.